A single sample gave rise to the 21 T cell receptor beta chains below, sequenced in a study of blood T cell repertoires in COVID-19. Sequencing was performed with immunoSEQ multiplex PCR; in TCRdb, only in-frame clones are kept and a portion is missing. The table has around 100,000 clones, roughly 87% seen once; the top ten hold approximately 4.4%. Specimen: peripheral blood. All receptors come from a woman of 80 years or more with acute or convalescent COVID-19.

The chain recombines TRBV7-2 with TRBJ2-2; perhaps TRBD1 as D (6 bases). This CDR3 has 16 amino acids. The germline CDR1 and CDR2 sequences are SGHTA and FQGNSA. The V and J ends lost 5 bases and 1 base respectively, with 14 bases between them. The CDR3 region has the DNA TGTGCCAGCAGCCCCTCGAGGACAGTGAACACCGGGGAGCTGTTTTTT. Encoded protein: CASSPSRTVNTGELFF.

This clone was seen a few times. The chain joins TRBV2 to TRBJ2-3; D remains ambiguous. The V gene's germline CDR1 is SNHLY and CDR2 FYNNEI. The CDR3 consists of 12 residues. Trimming left V 4 bases short and J 5 bases short, with 7 bases between. CDR3 DNA: TGTGCCAGCAGTGGGCCCAGAGATACGCAGTATTTT. It encodes CASSGPRDTQYF.

The V and J genes are TRBV19 and TRBJ1-2; possibly TRBD1 for D (5 bases). Trimming took 8 bases from V and 4 from J, leaving 11 bases between them. The CDR3 loop spans 12 amino acids. Germline CDR1 reads LNHDA; CDR2 reads SQIVND (reference sequence). Here the CDR3 reads CASAGGAYGYTF. The CDR3 nucleotides are TGTGCCAGTGCCGGCGGGGCCTATGGCTACACCTTC.

J is TRBJ1-1 and V is TRBV6-5, with 7 nucleotides matching TRBD1. Germline V CDR1 and CDR2: MNHEY, SVGAGI. Germline trimming cut 0 bases from V and 3 bases from J; bases unmatched to any gene: 4. CDR3 length: 15 residues. CDR3 amino acids: CASSYSTGFYTEAFF. The DNA for the CDR3 is TGTGCCAGCAGTTACTCGACAGGGTTTTACACTGAAGCTTTCTTT.

The chain employs TRBV29-1 and TRBJ2-1, with D possibly being TRBD2 (5 bases). The CDR3 loop spans 14 amino acids. The germline V and J ends were trimmed by 4 bases and 0 bases, with 10 bases remaining between them. The germline gives CDR1 SQVTM, CDR2 ANQGSEA. This CDR3 is CSVARGSSYNEQFF. The CDR3 DNA is TGCAGCGTTGCTCGGGGTAGCTCCTACAATGAGCAGTTCTTC.

V gene TRBV6-5 combines with J gene TRBJ1-2, with 7 bases identical to TRBD1. CDR1 is MNHEY and CDR2 is SVGAGI in the germline V gene. This CDR3 has 14 residues. After removal of 6 bases from V and 5 bases from J, the junction contained 9 bases not matched to a gene. Written as DNA, the CDR3 is TGTGCCAGCAGCGGAGGGACAGCACATTATGGCTACACCTTC. It translates to CASSGGTAHYGYTF.

Sample share makes this clone large. The chain couples TRBV4-3 to TRBJ2-7, with TRBD2 identical over 15 bases. The trim removed 3 bases at V and 2 bases at J, leaving 8 bases unmatched. The CDR3 contains 18 residues. Germline V CDR1 and CDR2: LGHNA, YSLEER. DNA for the CDR3: TGCGCCAGCAGCCAGGGGACTAGCGGGGGGTTCCCCCCCTACGAGCAGTACTTC. Its protein product is CASSQGTSGGFPPYEQYF.

J is TRBJ1-2 and V is TRBV6-6, with 7 bases lining up with TRBD1. CDR1 MNHNY and CDR2 SVGAGI come from the germline V gene (reference sequence). The CDR3 is made up of 13 amino acids. V dropped 2 bases and J dropped 7; count of bases not matched to a gene: 4. The CDR3 loop reads CASSYGTVGGYTF. In DNA, the CDR3 is TGTGCCAGCAGTTACGGGACAGTCGGTGGCTACACCTTC.

This chain connects TRBV1 to TRBJ2-7; TRBD2, as called in the table, went unchecked against the DNA. TRBV1 is labeled a pseudogene. The CDR3 runs 14 residues. CDR3 residues: CTSIPGLPHLEQYF. The CDR3 bases are TGCACCAGCATTCCGGGACTTCCTCACCTCGAGCAGTACTTC.

The rearrangement links TRBV10-1 to TRBJ2-3, with 12 positions matching TRBD1. The CDR3 extends over 15 amino acids. Trimming cost V 6 bases and J 4 bases; bases outside gene matches: 5. Germline V gene data show CDR1 as WNHNN and CDR2 as SYGVQD (reference sequence). The CDR3 here is CASSDRDRGPDTQYF. For the CDR3, the DNA is TGCGCCAGCAGCGACCGGGACAGGGGGCCAGATACGCAGTATTTT.

The chain recombines TRBV4-2 with TRBJ1-3; no definite D call. This CDR3 is built from 15 residues. V lost 0 bases, J lost 0 bases, and 6 bases lay in between. CDR1 and CDR2 (germline): LGHNA, YNFKEQ. The CDR3 DNA follows: TGTGCCAGCAGCCAAGAACTGCTCTCTGGAAACACCATATATTTT. Amino acid sequence: CASSQELLSGNTIYF.

The chain joins TRBV5-1 to TRBJ2-3, with TRBD1 identical over 9 bases. J lost 4 bases, V lost 4 bases, and 10 bases had no gene match. The CDR3 runs 16 residues. Germline V gives CDR1 SGHRS, CDR2 YFSETQ. The CDR3 loop reads CASSPNQGQGADTQYF. The CDR3, as DNA: TGCGCCAGCAGCCCGAATCAGGGACAGGGAGCAGATACGCAGTATTTT.

There are a few counts of this clone. The CDR3 coding sequence is TGTGCCAGCAGCCTATTGACTAGCGGGAGTCGCGATGAGCAGTTCTTC. Its translation is CASSLLTSGSRDEQFF. V usage is TRBV3-1 (or the pseudogene TRBV3-2) and J usage is TRBJ2-1; 12 positions agree with TRBD2. Germline V CDR1 and CDR2: LGHDT, YNNKEL (reference sequence). There are 16 residues in the CDR3. Unmatched junction bases numbered 9, after V lost 4 bases and J lost 8 bases.

The J gene is TRBJ2-6, the V gene TRBV6-5, with D uncertain. Looked up from germline, CDR1 is MNHEY and CDR2 is SVGAGI. The germline V and J ends were trimmed by 6 bases and 0 bases, with 6 bases remaining between them. The CDR3 spans 14 residues. The CDR3 DNA reads TGTGCCAGCAGGGCATTCTCTGGGGCCAACGTCCTGACTTTC. It encodes CASRAFSGANVLTF.

In regard to this clone: Compared with germline, one end of the junction differs, possibly owing to a read error. V gene TRBV7-7 combines with J gene TRBJ2-3, with D perhaps TRBD2 (6 bases). The CDR3 contains 15 residues. Germline V CDR1 and CDR2: SSHAT, FNYEAQ (reference sequence). CDR3 bases: TGTGCTAGCAGCCCCGGGCTAGCCGGAGGGGATACGCAGTATTTT. Translation gives CASSPGLAGGDTQYF.

The V gene is TRBV3-1 (or the pseudogene TRBV3-2), the J gene TRBJ1-5; no definite D call. The V and J ends lost 4 bases and 7 bases respectively, with 11 bases between them. Germline CDR1 and CDR2: LGHDT and YNNKEL (reference sequence). CDR3 length: 13 residues. The CDR3 nucleotides read TGTGCCAGCAGCCCTCGAGGGTTCCAGCCCCAGCATTTT. Translating gives CASSPRGFQPQHF.

CDR3 nucleotide sequence: TGTGCCAGCAGAAAGAGACAACAGGATTCACCCCTCCACTTT. As protein: CASRKRQQDSPLHF. V usage is TRBV6-5 and J usage is TRBJ1-6; weak D call: TRBD1 (5 bases). Trimming took off 6 bases at V and 8 bases at J, with 14 bases between the two ends. The V gene's germline CDR1 is MNHEY and CDR2 SVGAGI. This CDR3 spans 14 amino acids.

The chain couples TRBV19 to TRBJ1-2; the match to TRBD1 covers 7 bases. This CDR3 region has 13 residues. Germline trimming cut 5 bases from V and 8 bases from J; bases unmatched to any gene: 8. The germline CDR1 and CDR2 sequences are LNHDA and SQIVND (reference sequence). The CDR3 spells CASSLGQAGGYTF. CDR3 in DNA: TGTGCCAGTAGTCTTGGACAGGCGGGAGGCTACACCTTC.

V usage is TRBV19 and J usage is TRBJ1-2; D not certain. Germline CDR1 reads LNHDA; CDR2 reads SQIVND (reference sequence). CDR3 length: 14 residues. V dropped 3 bases and J dropped 10 bases, with 18 bases sitting between them. The CDR3 DNA reads TGTGCCAGTAGTATCTCCCCCCGTTACGGTGACTACACCTTC. It yields the protein CASSISPRYGDYTF.

The gene calls are TRBV19 and TRBJ2-3, with a possible D match to TRBD2 (5 bases). CDR1 LNHDA and CDR2 SQIVND come from the germline V gene (reference sequence). CDR3 length equals 11 residues. V was clipped by 7 bases and J by 4 bases, with 6 bases between them. The CDR3 spells CASTEADTQYF. Written as DNA, the CDR3 is TGTGCCAGTACGGAGGCAGATACGCAGTATTTT.

The rearrangement uses TRBV10-3 and TRBJ1-1, with D possibly matching TRBD1 (6 bases). This CDR3 has 16 amino acids. Germline CDR1 reads ENHRY; CDR2 reads SYGVKD. V was trimmed by 5 bases and J by 3 bases, leaving 19 bases between them. The CDR3 region is CAISKDRRGNHTEAFF. DNA of the CDR3: TGTGCCATCAGTAAGGACAGACGGGGTAATCACACTGAAGCTTTCTTT.